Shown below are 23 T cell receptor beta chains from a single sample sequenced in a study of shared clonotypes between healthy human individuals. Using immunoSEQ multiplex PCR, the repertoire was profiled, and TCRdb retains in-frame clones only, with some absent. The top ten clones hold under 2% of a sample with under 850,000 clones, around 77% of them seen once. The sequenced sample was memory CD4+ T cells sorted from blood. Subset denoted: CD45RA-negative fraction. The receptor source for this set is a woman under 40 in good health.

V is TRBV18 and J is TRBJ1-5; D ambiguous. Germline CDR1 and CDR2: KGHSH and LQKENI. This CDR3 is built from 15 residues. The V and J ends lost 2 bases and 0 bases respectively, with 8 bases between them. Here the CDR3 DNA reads TGTGCCAGCTCACCAGGGCTAGGTAGCAATCAGCCCCAGCATTTT. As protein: CASSPGLGSNQPQHF.

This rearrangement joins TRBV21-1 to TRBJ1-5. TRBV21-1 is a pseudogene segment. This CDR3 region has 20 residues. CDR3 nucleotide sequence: TGTGCCAGCAGCAGCCTTTGGAGGGCCGATCCCCCTCTTAGCAATCAGCCCCAGCATTTT. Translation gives CASSSLWRADPPLSNQPQHF.

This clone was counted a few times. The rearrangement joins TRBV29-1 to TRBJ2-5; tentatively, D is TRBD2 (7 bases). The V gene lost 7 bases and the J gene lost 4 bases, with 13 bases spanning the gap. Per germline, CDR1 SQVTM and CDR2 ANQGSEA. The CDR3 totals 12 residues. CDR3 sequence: CSARGGGETQYF. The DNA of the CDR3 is TGCAGCGCCAGAGGGGGGGGAGAGACCCAGTACTTC.

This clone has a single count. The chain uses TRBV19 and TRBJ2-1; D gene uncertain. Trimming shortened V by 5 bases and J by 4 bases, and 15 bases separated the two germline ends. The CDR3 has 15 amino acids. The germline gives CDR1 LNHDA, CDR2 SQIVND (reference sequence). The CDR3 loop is CASSRGRAIYNEQFF. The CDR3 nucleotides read TGTGCCAGTAGTCGCGGACGAGCTATATACAATGAGCAGTTCTTC.

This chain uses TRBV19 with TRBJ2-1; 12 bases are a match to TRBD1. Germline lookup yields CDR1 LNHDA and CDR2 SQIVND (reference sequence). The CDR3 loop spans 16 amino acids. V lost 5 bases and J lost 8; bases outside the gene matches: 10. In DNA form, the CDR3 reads TGTGCCAGTAGTCTCCACTCCGGGACAGGGGGCTATGAGCAGTTCTTC. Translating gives CASSLHSGTGGYEQFF.

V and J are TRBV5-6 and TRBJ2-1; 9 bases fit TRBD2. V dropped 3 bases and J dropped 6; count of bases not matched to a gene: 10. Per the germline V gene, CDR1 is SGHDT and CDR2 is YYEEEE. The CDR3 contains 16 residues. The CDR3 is CASSSSVAGGGNEQFF. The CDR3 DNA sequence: TGTGCCAGCAGCTCGTCCGTGGCGGGAGGGGGCAATGAGCAGTTCTTC. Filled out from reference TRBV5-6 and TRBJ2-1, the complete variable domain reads DAGVTQSPTHLIKTRGQQVTLRCSPKSGHDTVSWYQQALGQGPQFIFQYYEEEERQRGNFPDRFSGHQFPNYSSELNVNALLLGDSALYLCASSSSVAGGGNEQFFGPGTRLTVL.

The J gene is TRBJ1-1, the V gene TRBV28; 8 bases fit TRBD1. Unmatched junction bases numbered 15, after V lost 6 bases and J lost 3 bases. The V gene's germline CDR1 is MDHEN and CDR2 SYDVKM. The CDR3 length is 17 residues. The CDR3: CASRPLYRGRIDTEAFF. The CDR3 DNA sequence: TGTGCCAGCAGGCCCTTATACAGGGGGAGGATTGACACTGAAGCTTTCTTT.

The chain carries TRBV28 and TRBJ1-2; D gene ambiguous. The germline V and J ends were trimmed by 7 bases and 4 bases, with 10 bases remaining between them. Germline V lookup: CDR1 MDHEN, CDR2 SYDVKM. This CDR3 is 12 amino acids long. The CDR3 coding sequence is TGTGCCAGCAACTCGGGCCGCTATGGCTACACCTTC. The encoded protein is CASNSGRYGYTF.

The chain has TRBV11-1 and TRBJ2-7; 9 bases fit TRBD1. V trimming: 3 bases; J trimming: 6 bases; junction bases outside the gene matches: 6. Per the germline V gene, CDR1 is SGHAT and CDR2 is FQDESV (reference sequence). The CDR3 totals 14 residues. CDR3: CASSFGQGYIEQYF. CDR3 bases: TGTGCCAGCAGCTTCGGACAGGGGTATATCGAGCAGTACTTC.

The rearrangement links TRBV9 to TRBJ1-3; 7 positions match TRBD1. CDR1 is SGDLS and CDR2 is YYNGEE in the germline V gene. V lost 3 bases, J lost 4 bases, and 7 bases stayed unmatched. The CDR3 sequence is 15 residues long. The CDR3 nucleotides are TGTGCCAGCAGCGCCTGGGACAGATCAGGAAACACCATATATTTT. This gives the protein CASSAWDRSGNTIYF.

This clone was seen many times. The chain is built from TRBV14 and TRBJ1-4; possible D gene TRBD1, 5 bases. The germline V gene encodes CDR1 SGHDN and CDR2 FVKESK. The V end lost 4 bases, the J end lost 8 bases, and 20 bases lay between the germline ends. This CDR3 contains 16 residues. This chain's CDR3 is CASSPAGGVPGEKLFF. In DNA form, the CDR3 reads TGTGCCAGCAGCCCGGCCGGAGGGGTTCCAGGGGAAAAACTGTTTTTT.

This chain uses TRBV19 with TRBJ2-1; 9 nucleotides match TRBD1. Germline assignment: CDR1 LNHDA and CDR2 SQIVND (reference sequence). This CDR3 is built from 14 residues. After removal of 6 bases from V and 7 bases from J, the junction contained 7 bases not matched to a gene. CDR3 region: CASSPTGGGNEQFF. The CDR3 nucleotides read TGTGCCAGTAGCCCGACAGGGGGAGGGAATGAGCAGTTCTTC.

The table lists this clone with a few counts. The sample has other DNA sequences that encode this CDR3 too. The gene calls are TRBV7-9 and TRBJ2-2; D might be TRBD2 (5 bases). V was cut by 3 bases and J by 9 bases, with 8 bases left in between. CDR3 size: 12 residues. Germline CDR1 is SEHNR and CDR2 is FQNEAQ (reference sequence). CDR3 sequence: CASSLEVWELFF. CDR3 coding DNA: TGTGCCAGCAGCTTGGAGGTTTGGGAGCTGTTTTTT.

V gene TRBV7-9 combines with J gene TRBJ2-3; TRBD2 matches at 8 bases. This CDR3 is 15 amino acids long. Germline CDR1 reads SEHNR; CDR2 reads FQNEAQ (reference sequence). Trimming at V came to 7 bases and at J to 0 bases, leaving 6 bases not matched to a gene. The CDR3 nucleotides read TGTGCCAGCACCTTTAGCGGGACTAGCACAGATACGCAGTATTTT. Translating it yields CASTFSGTSTDTQYF.

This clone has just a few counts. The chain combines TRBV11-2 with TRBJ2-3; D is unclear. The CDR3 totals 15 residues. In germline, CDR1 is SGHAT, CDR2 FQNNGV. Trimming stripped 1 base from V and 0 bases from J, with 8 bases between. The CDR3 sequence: CASSLVQASTDTQYF. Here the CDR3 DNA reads TGTGCCAGCAGCTTAGTCCAGGCGAGCACAGATACGCAGTATTTT. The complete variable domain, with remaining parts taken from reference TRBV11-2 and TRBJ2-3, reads EAGVAQSPRYKIIEKRQSVAFWCNPISGHATLYWYQQILGQGPKLLIQFQNNGVVDDSQLPKDRFSAERLKGVDSTLKIQPAKLEDSAVYLCASSLVQASTDTQYFGPGTRLTVL.

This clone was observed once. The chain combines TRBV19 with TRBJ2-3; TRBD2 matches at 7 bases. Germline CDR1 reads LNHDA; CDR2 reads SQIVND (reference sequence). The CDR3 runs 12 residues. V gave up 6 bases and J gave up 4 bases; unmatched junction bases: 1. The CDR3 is CASSGGSDTQYF. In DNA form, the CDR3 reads TGTGCCAGTAGCGGGGGGTCAGATACGCAGTATTTT.

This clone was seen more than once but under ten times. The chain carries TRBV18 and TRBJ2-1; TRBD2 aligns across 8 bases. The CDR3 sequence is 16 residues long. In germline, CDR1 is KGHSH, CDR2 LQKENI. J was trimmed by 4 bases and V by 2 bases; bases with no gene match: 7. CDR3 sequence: CASSPNSGVKYNEQFF. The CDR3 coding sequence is TGTGCCAGCTCACCAAATAGCGGGGTTAAATACAATGAGCAGTTCTTC.

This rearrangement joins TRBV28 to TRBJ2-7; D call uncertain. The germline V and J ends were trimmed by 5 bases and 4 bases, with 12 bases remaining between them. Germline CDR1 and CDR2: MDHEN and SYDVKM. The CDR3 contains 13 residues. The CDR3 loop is CASSRHGRYEQYF. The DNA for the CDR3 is TGTGCCAGCAGTCGTCACGGCAGGTACGAGCAGTACTTC. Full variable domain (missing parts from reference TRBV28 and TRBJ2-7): DVKVTQSSRYLVKRTGEKVFLECVQDMDHENMFWYRQDPGLGLRLIYFSYDVKMKEKGDIPEGYSVSREKKERFSLILESASTNQTSMYLCASSRHGRYEQYFGPGTRLTVT.

Written as DNA, the CDR3 is TGTGCCAGCAGCTTAGTTGGTGGGGGAAAAGAGACCCAGTACTTC. It encodes CASSLVGGGKETQYF. This chain joins TRBV7-3 and TRBJ2-5; D might be TRBD1 or TRBD2, each matching 5 bases. Germline lookup yields CDR1 SGHTA and CDR2 FQGTGA. The CDR3 runs to 15 residues. Trimming took 2 bases from V and 3 from J, leaving 13 bases between them.

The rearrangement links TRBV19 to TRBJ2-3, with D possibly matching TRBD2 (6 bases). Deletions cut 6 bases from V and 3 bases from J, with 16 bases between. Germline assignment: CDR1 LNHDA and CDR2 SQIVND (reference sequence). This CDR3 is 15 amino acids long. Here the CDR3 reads CASSPPSGVTDTQYF. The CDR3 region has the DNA TGTGCCAGTAGCCCACCCTCGGGAGTAACAGATACGCAGTATTTT.

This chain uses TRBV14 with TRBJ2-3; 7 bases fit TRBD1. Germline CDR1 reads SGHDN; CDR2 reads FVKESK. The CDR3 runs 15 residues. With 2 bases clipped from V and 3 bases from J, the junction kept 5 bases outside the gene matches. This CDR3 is CASSQRQGRTDTQYF. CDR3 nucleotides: TGTGCCAGCAGCCAACGACAGGGTCGGACAGATACGCAGTATTTT.

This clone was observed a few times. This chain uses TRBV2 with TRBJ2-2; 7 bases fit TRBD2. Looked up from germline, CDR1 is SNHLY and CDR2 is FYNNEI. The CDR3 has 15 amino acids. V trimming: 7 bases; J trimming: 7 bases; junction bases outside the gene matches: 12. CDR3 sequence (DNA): TGTGCCAGCACCGGCCAGGCTAGCGGTAGCGGGGAGCTGTTTTTT. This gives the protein CASTGQASGSGELFF.

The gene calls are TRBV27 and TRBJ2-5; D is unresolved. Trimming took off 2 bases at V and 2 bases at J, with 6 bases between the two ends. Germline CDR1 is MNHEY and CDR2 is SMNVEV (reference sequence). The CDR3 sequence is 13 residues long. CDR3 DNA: TGTGCCAGCAGTTTAAGCAGGCAAGAGACCCAGTACTTC. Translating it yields CASSLSRQETQYF.